This TCR beta chain was documented in a study of blood T cell repertoires in COVID-19. Study in general: T cells, B-cell-depleted T cells, or PBMCs provided the cDNA or gDNA that served as material.

Repertoires were generated with immunoSEQ multiplex PCR, while TCRdb's copy carries only in-frame clones and drops some. The sample consists of some 200,000 clones, around 92% of them appearing once. Germline V gives CDR1 KGHDR, CDR2 SFDVKD. The J segment lost 5 bases and the V segment lost 3 bases, leaving 3 bases of the junction unmatched. The CDR3 consists of 14 residues. Cohort 3 recovery required two negative PCRs, clearance, or symptom resolution. This receptor was obtained from a woman aged 18-29 years who had recovered from COVID-19. Sequences were obtained from PBMCs or T cells enriched from blood (not recorded which). V is TRBV24-1 and J is TRBJ2-1; TRBD1 matches 7 bases. The DNA of the CDR3 is TGTGCCACCAGTGATCCGGGACAGCACAATGAGCAGTTCTTC. Protein sequence: CATSDPGQHNEQFF.